A selection of T cell receptor beta chains follows, all from one sample in a study of CD8 T cells in ankylosing spondylitis. Using its own MiXCR run on the 5' RACE reads, TCRdb lists one record per CDR3 protein. The sample yields about 39,000 distinct CDR3 sequences, 4% seen once. Input material: blood, either unsorted or a sorted T cell fraction (not recorded which). These receptors originate from a female donor with ankylosing spondylitis or in good health (not recorded which). The CDR3 runs from the conserved cysteine through the conserved F or W. A D gene is named only where the DNA matches it firmly. Only part of the rows carry a size: once, few, many, or a class if the clone is expanded.

clone size: many; J gene: TRBJ2-5; D gene: NA; V gene: TRBV9; CDR3 protein: CASSPQGPVTQYF; CDR3 DNA: TGTGCCAGCAGCCCTCAGGGCCCTGTGACCCAGTACTTC
clone size: medium-sized; J gene: TRBJ1-5; D gene: NA; V gene: TRBV9; CDR3 protein: CASSQDGNSNQPQHF; CDR3 DNA: TGTGCCAGCAGCCAGGACGGAAATAGCAATCAGCCCCAGCATTTT
clone size: NA; J gene: TRBJ2-3; D gene: TRBD2; V gene: TRBV9; CDR3 protein: CASSAHTSGSTDTQYF; CDR3 DNA: TGTGCCAGCAGCGCGCATACTAGCGGAAGCACAGATACGCAGTATTTT
clone size: many; J gene: TRBJ2-1; D gene: NA; V gene: TRBV9; CDR3 protein: CASSVEGGGLDNEQFF; CDR3 DNA: TGTGCCAGCAGCGTAGAGGGGGGGGGTCTAGACAATGAGCAGTTCTTC
clone size: many; J gene: TRBJ2-2; D gene: TRBD2; V gene: TRBV9; CDR3 protein: CASSVWNQRGGIGELFF; CDR3 DNA: TGTGCCAGCAGCGTATGGAACCAGCGGGGGGGCATCGGGGAGCTGTTTTTT
clone size: many; J gene: TRBJ2-5; D gene: NA; V gene: TRBV9; CDR3 protein: CASSGTGYQETQYF; CDR3 DNA: TGTGCCAGCAGCGGTACAGGGTACCAAGAGACCCAGTACTTC
clone size: NA; J gene: TRBJ2-1; D gene: NA; V gene: TRBV9; CDR3 protein: CASGLSTLNEQFF; CDR3 DNA: TGTGCCAGTGGACTATCGACTCTCAATGAGCAGTTCTTC
clone size: many; J gene: TRBJ1-3; D gene: NA; V gene: TRBV9; CDR3 protein: CASSVGSGSGNTIYF; CDR3 DNA: TGTGCCAGCAGCGTAGGGTCCGGGTCTGGAAACACCATATATTTT
clone size: many; J gene: TRBJ2-2; D gene: TRBD1; V gene: TRBV9; CDR3 protein: CASNRGSNTGELFF; CDR3 DNA: TGTGCCAGCAACAGGGGCTCGAACACCGGGGAGCTGTTTTTT
clone size: NA; J gene: TRBJ2-2; D gene: TRBD1; V gene: TRBV9; CDR3 protein: CASSVGQGGTGELFF; CDR3 DNA: TGTGCCAGCAGCGTAGGACAGGGGGGGACCGGGGAGCTGTTTTTT
clone size: many; J gene: TRBJ1-2; D gene: NA; V gene: TRBV9; CDR3 protein: CASSEGAGAIGYTF; CDR3 DNA: TGTGCCAGCAGCGAAGGGGCAGGGGCCATTGGCTACACCTTC
clone size: many; J gene: TRBJ1-3; D gene: NA; V gene: TRBV9; CDR3 protein: CASSVATENSGNTIYF; CDR3 DNA: TGTGCCAGCAGCGTAGCGACCGAAAACTCTGGAAACACCATATATTTT
clone size: many; J gene: TRBJ2-3; D gene: TRBD2; V gene: TRBV9; CDR3 protein: CASSAEGPAGERDTQYF; CDR3 DNA: TGTGCCAGCAGCGCAGAGGGGCCAGCGGGGGAGAGGGATACGCAGTATTTT
clone size: many; J gene: TRBJ2-2; D gene: NA; V gene: TRBV9; CDR3 protein: CASSVDPGTGELFF; CDR3 DNA: TGTGCCAGCAGCGTAGACCCTGGGACCGGGGAGCTGTTTTTT